Following are 28 T cell receptor beta chains from one sample sequenced in a study of cytomegalovirus exposure and HLA in healthy donors. The PCR had 60 Vbeta and 13 Jbeta primers. Measured with immunoSEQ multiplex PCR; TCRdb has only the in-frame clones, and not every one. In the table there are roughly 180,000 clones, roughly four fifths of which are singletons. Material: PBMCs. These receptors came from a girl aged 10 to 17 in good health and CMV-seropositive.

This clone occurred a few times. The J gene is TRBJ1-1, the V gene TRBV6-5; 7 nucleotides line up with TRBD1. This CDR3 contains 12 residues. With 4 bases clipped from V and 7 bases from J, the junction kept 3 bases outside the gene matches. The germline V gene encodes CDR1 MNHEY and CDR2 SVGAGI. The CDR3 bases are TGTGCCAGCAGTTCGGACAGGCGTGAAGCTTTCTTT. It translates to CASSSDRREAFF.

The J gene is TRBJ1-2, the V gene TRBV9; 8 positions agree with TRBD1. After removal of 3 bases from V and 7 bases from J, the junction contained 11 bases not matched to a gene. CDR1 and CDR2 (germline): SGDLS, YYNGEE. The CDR3 is 15 residues long. CDR3 amino acids: CASSARFPTGGGYTF. The CDR3 DNA reads TGTGCCAGCAGCGCCCGTTTTCCAACAGGGGGTGGCTACACCTTC. The complete variable domain, with remaining parts taken from reference TRBV9 and TRBJ1-2, reads DSGVTQTPKHLITATGQRVTLRCSPRSGDLSVYWYQQSLDQGLQFLIQYYNGEERAKGNILERFSAQQFPDLHSELNLSSLELGDSALYFCASSARFPTGGGYTFGSGTRLTVV.

The rearrangement uses TRBV9 and TRBJ1-4; 9 bases match TRBD1. Germline CDR1 reads SGDLS; CDR2 reads YYNGEE. CDR3 length: 16 amino acids. Unmatched junction bases numbered 12, after V lost 4 bases and J lost 8 bases. The CDR3 loop is CASSTHTGTGLEKLFF. CDR3 coding DNA: TGTGCCAGCAGCACACACACCGGGACAGGGCTGGAAAAACTGTTTTTT.

The CDR3 DNA reads as TGTGCCAGCAGTGGACTAGCGGGGTCGTTTGAGCAGTTCTTC. This gives the protein CASSGLAGSFEQFF. The V gene is TRBV2, the J gene TRBJ2-1, with TRBD2 matching 11 bases. The CDR3 is 14 residues long. Losses at the gene ends were 4 bases for V and 9 bases for J; bases not matched to a gene: 5. Per the germline V gene, CDR1 is SNHLY and CDR2 is FYNNEI.

The chain employs TRBV18 and TRBJ1-1, with D maybe TRBD1 (5 bases). Germline V gene sequence: CDR1 KGHSH, CDR2 LQKENI. V was cut by 3 bases and J by 1 base, with 9 bases left in between. The CDR3 consists of 14 residues. CDR3 protein: CASSPAGSNTEAFF. In nucleotides, the CDR3 is TGTGCCAGCTCACCGGCAGGGTCGAACACTGAAGCTTTCTTT.

The gene calls are TRBV30 and TRBJ2-1; 11 nucleotides match TRBD2. The V and J ends lost 0 bases and 4 bases, in that order; junction bases with no gene match: 2. Germline loops: CDR1 GTSNPN, CDR2 SVGIG (reference sequence). The length of the CDR3 is 15 residues. CDR3 nucleotides: TGTGCCTGGAGTGTACTAGCGGGGGTTTACAATGAGCAGTTCTTC. Its translation is CAWSVLAGVYNEQFF.

The chain couples TRBV6-6 to TRBJ1-1, with D possibly being TRBD1 (6 bases). V lost 6 bases and J lost 2, with 13 bases in between. The germline V gene has CDR1 MNHNY and CDR2 SVGAGI (reference sequence). This CDR3 spans 14 amino acids. The CDR3 region has the DNA TGTGCCAGCAGAGGGGGGGCAGGAAACACTGAAGCTTTCTTT. It is translated as CASRGGAGNTEAFF.

The V gene is TRBV7-9, the J gene TRBJ2-1, with 8 bases fitting TRBD2. Germline-derived CDR1 and CDR2 are SEHNR and FQNEAQ (reference sequence). V was pared by 1 base and J by 9 bases, with 8 bases of the junction left unmatched. This CDR3 comprises 15 residues. CDR3 sequence (DNA): TGTGCCAGCAGCTTAGTTGCGGGGGGTAGGGGTGAGCAGTTCTTC. This encodes CASSLVAGGRGEQFF.

V gene TRBV7-9 combines with J gene TRBJ2-2, with D possibly matching TRBD2 (5 bases). The CDR3 consists of 18 residues. The germline V gene encodes CDR1 SEHNR and CDR2 FQNEAQ (reference sequence). V lost 1 base to trimming and J lost 2 bases, with 17 bases between them. The CDR3 spells CASSLDRGRFNNTGELFF. CDR3 bases: TGTGCCAGCAGCTTAGATCGGGGTCGGTTTAATAACACCGGGGAGCTGTTTTTT.

Regarding this clone: One end of the junction is discordant with germline, which a read error may explain. The chain links TRBV29-1 to TRBJ1-1, with unresolved D. Germline V gives CDR1 SQVTM, CDR2 ANQGSEA. The CDR3 has 13 amino acids. The CDR3 loop reads CSAEPRMNTEAFF. The CDR3 bases are TGCAGCGCTGAACCGAGAATGAACACTGAAGCTTTCTTT.

V is TRBV7-8 and J is TRBJ1-3; 8 bases agree with TRBD1. V shed 5 bases and J 0 bases; nucleotides not matched to a gene: 6. The length of the CDR3 is 16 residues. CDR1 SGHVS and CDR2 FQNEAQ come from the germline V gene. The CDR3 region is CASSLRDRTSGNTIYF. As DNA, the CDR3 is TGTGCCAGCAGCCTAAGGGACAGGACCTCTGGAAACACCATATATTTT.

The chain employs TRBV6-5 and TRBJ1-2; D might be TRBD1 (6 bases). The CDR3 extends over 14 amino acids. Trimming shortened V by 5 bases and J by 4 bases, and 14 bases separated the two germline ends. CDR1 is MNHEY and CDR2 is SVGAGI in the germline V gene. For the CDR3, the DNA is TGTGCCAGCAGTCGCAGGACAGACTTCTATGGCTACACCTTC. It encodes CASSRRTDFYGYTF.

The gene calls are TRBV7-9 and TRBJ2-1; D is possibly TRBD1 (6 bases). Trimming pared 4 bases from V and 0 bases from J, leaving 13 bases between. CDR3 length equals 16 residues. Germline loops: CDR1 SEHNR, CDR2 FQNEAQ (reference sequence). Here the CDR3 reads CASSSVSGVSYNEQFF. The CDR3 nucleotides are TGTGCCAGCAGCTCGGTTTCAGGGGTCTCCTACAATGAGCAGTTCTTC.

As regards this clone: Other DNA sequences within the sample encode an identical CDR3. This chain uses TRBV5-1 with TRBJ1-1, with no clear D. V lost 2 bases, J lost 4 bases, and 12 bases lay in between. The germline V gene encodes CDR1 SGHRS and CDR2 YFSETQ. The CDR3 has 14 amino acids. CDR3 in DNA: TGCGCCAGCAGCTTAGCCGGACGGGGCACTGAAGCTTTCTTT. This translates into CASSLAGRGTEAFF.

This rearrangement joins TRBV6-6 to TRBJ1-2; the match to TRBD1 covers 7 bases. With 5 bases clipped from V and 6 bases from J, the junction kept 9 bases outside the gene matches. The CDR3 length is 14 residues. CDR1 is MNHNY, CDR2 SVGAGI, per germline (reference sequence). The CDR3 region has the DNA TGTGCCAGCAGTGACCCGACGACAGGGCATGGCTACACCTTC. This sequence encodes CASSDPTTGHGYTF.

The V gene is TRBV27, the J gene TRBJ1-6; D possibly corresponds to TRBD1 (6 bases). CDR3 length: 14 residues. Trimming took off 5 bases at V and 9 bases at J, with 14 bases between the two ends. CDR1 and CDR2 from the germline V gene are MNHEY and SMNVEV (reference sequence). CDR3 sequence: CASSVQGVGSPLHF. As DNA, the CDR3 is TGTGCCAGCAGTGTACAGGGAGTCGGTTCACCCCTCCACTTT.

The rearrangement links TRBV9 to TRBJ1-1; 7 bases are shared with TRBD1. With V trimmed by 4 bases and J by 4 bases, 13 bases remained unmatched. CDR3 length: 16 residues. CDR1 is SGDLS, CDR2 YYNGEE, per germline. This CDR3 is CASSPTKRTGATEAFF. The CDR3 DNA follows: TGTGCCAGCAGCCCAACTAAACGTACAGGGGCCACTGAAGCTTTCTTT.

The V call is TRBV13, the J call TRBJ2-5, with 9 positions matching TRBD1. This CDR3 is 14 amino acids long. From germline, CDR1 is PRHDT and CDR2 FYEKMQ (reference sequence). The V and J ends lost 2 bases and 4 bases, in that order; junction bases with no gene match: 2. CDR3 in DNA: TGTGCCAGCAGCTTAACAGGGGGCGGAGAGACCCAGTACTTC. Translation gives CASSLTGGGETQYF.

The DNA of the CDR3 is TGCGCCAGCAGCCCTGAGGGGGCGCTTACTGAAGCTTTCTTT. It translates to CASSPEGALTEAFF. This chain joins TRBV5-1 and TRBJ1-1; TRBD1 matches at 7 bases. Germline loops: CDR1 SGHRS, CDR2 YFSETQ. This CDR3 comprises 14 residues. Unmatched junction bases numbered 8, after V lost 4 bases and J lost 5 bases.

The J gene is TRBJ1-2, the V gene TRBV7-8; tentative D call: TRBD1 (5 bases). The CDR3 spans 15 residues. V was shortened by 5 bases and J by 8 bases, with 21 bases between the two germline ends. From germline, CDR1 is SGHVS and CDR2 FQNEAQ. The DNA for the CDR3 is TGTGCCAGCAGCCTGGATCCGGGGGACCCCCGGGGCTACACCTTC. It translates to CASSLDPGDPRGYTF.

This clone turned up a few times. The chain uses TRBV11-3 and TRBJ1-2, with TRBD1 matching over 8 bases. Germline V lookup: CDR1 SGHNT, CDR2 YENEEA. This CDR3 has 17 residues. With 2 bases clipped from V and 4 bases from J, the junction kept 12 bases outside the gene matches. The CDR3: CASSLRSGQGGGYGYTF. In nucleotides, the CDR3 is TGTGCCAGCAGCTTAAGATCTGGACAGGGAGGGGGCTATGGCTACACCTTC.

The V call is TRBV7-2, the J call TRBJ2-1; TRBD2 is a possible D gene (5 bases). Germline CDR1 and CDR2: SGHTA and FQGNSA. The V end lost 5 bases, the J end lost 6 bases, and 20 bases lay between the germline ends. This CDR3 is built from 16 residues. The CDR3 loop reads CASSTRRDEIGNEQFF. In nucleotides, the CDR3 is TGTGCCAGCAGCACGCGTCGGGATGAAATAGGCAATGAGCAGTTCTTC.

The CDR3 nucleotides read TGTGCCAGCAGCCTGGGCAGGAACTATGGCTACACCTTC. This encodes CASSLGRNYGYTF. The chain has TRBV5-6 and TRBJ1-2, with D unresolved. Looked up from germline, CDR1 is SGHDT and CDR2 is YYEEEE. V was cut by 4 bases and J by 2 bases, with 9 bases left in between. CDR3 length: 13 amino acids.

The chain employs TRBV2 and TRBJ2-1; TRBD2 matches 11 bases. Germline values: CDR1 SNHLY, CDR2 FYNNEI. This CDR3 contains 15 residues. J was trimmed by 9 bases and V by 6 bases; bases with no gene match: 10. The CDR3 sequence is CASSTSSGGPGEQFF. CDR3 DNA sequence: TGTGCCAGCAGCACATCTAGCGGGGGGCCCGGTGAGCAGTTCTTC.

This clone was recorded once. The chain couples TRBV14 to TRBJ2-3, with 8 positions matching TRBD2. CDR1 and CDR2 from the germline V gene are SGHDN and FVKESK. Germline trimming cut 4 bases from V and 13 bases from J; bases unmatched to any gene: 4. There are 11 residues in the CDR3. This chain's CDR3 is CASSPGTREYF. The CDR3 nucleotides are TGTGCCAGCAGCCCCGGGACTAGGGAGTATTTT.

The rearrangement uses TRBV7-9 and TRBJ2-7; TRBD1 matches at 8 bases. Trimming cost V 1 base and J 3 bases; bases outside gene matches: 11. This CDR3 has 17 amino acids. Germline CDR1 SEHNR, CDR2 FQNEAQ (reference sequence). As DNA, the CDR3 is TGTGCCAGCAGCTTAGGGACAGGGAGCATAGACGGCTACGAGCAGTACTTC. Protein: CASSLGTGSIDGYEQYF.

This chain joins TRBV6-1 and TRBJ1-1; perhaps TRBD1 as D (5 bases). Trimming removed 1 base at V and 5 bases at J, with 29 bases between. This CDR3 comprises 20 residues. Germline V gives CDR1 MNHNS, CDR2 SASEGT. CDR3 sequence: CASSEGYWGTGLRKGTEAFF. Here the CDR3 DNA reads TGTGCCAGCAGTGAAGGGTACTGGGGGACGGGACTACGAAAAGGGACTGAAGCTTTCTTT.

This clone was found a few times. This rearrangement joins TRBV7-6 to TRBJ1-2; 8 bases agree with TRBD1. CDR1 SGHVS and CDR2 FNYEAQ come from the germline V gene. J was trimmed by 8 bases and V by 5 bases; bases with no gene match: 4. The CDR3 runs to 12 residues. The CDR3 loop reads CASSAGGAGYTF. DNA of the CDR3: TGTGCCAGCAGCGCAGGGGGCGCAGGCTACACCTTC. Drawing the rest from reference TRBV7-6 and TRBJ1-2, the complete variable domain is GAGVSQSPRYKVTKRGQDVALRCDPISGHVSLYWYRQALGQGPEFLTYFNYEAQQDKSGLPNDRFSAERPEGSISTLTIQRTEQRDSAMYRCASSAGGAGYTFGSGTRLTVV.